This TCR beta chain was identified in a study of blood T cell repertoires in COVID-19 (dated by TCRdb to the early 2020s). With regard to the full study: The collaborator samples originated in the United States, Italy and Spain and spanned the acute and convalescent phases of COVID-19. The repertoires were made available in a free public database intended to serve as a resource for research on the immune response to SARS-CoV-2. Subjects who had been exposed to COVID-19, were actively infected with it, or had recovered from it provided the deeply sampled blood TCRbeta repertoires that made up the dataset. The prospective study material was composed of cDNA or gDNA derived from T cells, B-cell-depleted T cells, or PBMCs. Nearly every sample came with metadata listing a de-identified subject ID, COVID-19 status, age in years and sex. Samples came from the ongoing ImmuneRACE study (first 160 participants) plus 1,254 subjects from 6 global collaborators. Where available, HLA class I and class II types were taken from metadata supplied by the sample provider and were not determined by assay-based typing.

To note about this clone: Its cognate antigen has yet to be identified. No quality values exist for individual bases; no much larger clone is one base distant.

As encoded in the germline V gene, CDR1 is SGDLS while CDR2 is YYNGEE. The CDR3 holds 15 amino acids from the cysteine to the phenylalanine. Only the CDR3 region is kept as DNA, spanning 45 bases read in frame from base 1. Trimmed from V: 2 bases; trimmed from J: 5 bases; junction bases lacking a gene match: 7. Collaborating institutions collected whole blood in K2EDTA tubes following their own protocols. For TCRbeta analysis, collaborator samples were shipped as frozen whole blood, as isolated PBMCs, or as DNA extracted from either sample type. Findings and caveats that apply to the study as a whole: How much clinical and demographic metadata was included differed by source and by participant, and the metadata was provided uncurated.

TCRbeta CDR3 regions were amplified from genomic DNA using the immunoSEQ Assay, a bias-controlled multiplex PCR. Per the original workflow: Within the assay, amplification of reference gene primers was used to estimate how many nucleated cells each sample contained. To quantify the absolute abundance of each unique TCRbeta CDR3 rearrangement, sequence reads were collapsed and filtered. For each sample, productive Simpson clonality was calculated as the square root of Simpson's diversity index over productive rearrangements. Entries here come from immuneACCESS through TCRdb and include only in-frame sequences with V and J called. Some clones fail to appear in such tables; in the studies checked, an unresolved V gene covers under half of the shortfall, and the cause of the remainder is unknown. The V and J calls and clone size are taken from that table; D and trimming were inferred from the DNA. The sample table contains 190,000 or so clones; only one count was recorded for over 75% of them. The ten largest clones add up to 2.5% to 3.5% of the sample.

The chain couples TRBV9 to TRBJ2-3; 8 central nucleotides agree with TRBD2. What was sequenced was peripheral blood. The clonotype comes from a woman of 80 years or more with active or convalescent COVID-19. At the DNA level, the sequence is TGTGCCAGCAGCGTCGACGGGGGGGGCAGAGATACGCAGTATTTT. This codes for CASSVDGGGRDTQYF.